This T cell receptor beta chain was observed in a study of neurological immune-mediated disorders (dated by TCRdb to between 2018 and 2020). Looking at the study overall: Peripheral blood TCR-beta repertoires from HTLV-I-associated myelopathy (HAM/TSP) patients, multiple sclerosis patients and healthy controls were compared by UMI-based sequencing. Alongside PBMC samples, the set of about 97 TCR-beta libraries contained longitudinal samples, technical triplicates, and paired CD4+ and CD8+ T-cell subsets that had been sorted. Of the roughly 70 subjects in the cohort, about 14 were HAM/TSP patients, about 35 were multiple sclerosis patients, and 20 were healthy controls. Summary of the overall study and its limitations: The highest TCR clonal expansion was observed in HAM/TSP patients, whereas the lowest was observed in MS patients, even when compared with healthy controls. No identical CDR3 amino acid sequences were found to be shared among expanded clones across subjects, suggesting that TCR-beta repertoires were private in all groups.

Deletion took 8 bases off V and 4 bases off J, with a span of 15 bases between the germline ends. Its CDR3 holds 13 amino acids, cysteine through phenylalanine. The read is trimmed to its CDR3 DNA, 39 bases read in frame from base 1. CDR1 and CDR2 were assigned from the germline V gene as MNHEY and SVGAGI. This clonotype was observed many times. The target of this receptor is not known. No base qualities exist here, and no much larger clone lies one base off it. Blood bank volunteers in Maryland, USA served as the healthy controls. For unsorted PBMC libraries, 2 million PBMCs were used after storage in RNAlater at -80 degrees C until RNA extraction. Peripheral blood was subjected to Ficoll-Hypaque density gradient centrifugation to isolate PBMCs, which were then cryopreserved in liquid nitrogen. cDNA synthesis used template-switch 5'RACE with a primer carrying a 10-nucleotide random unique molecular identifier tagging each TCR transcript. Each sequencing run produced over 180 million TCR-beta sequences covering 15-18 subjects. The RNeasy kit was used for extraction of total RNA. TCR-beta VDJ regions were amplified with primers for the TCR constant region and the 5'RACE anchor, using the KAPA Real-time Library Amplification kit. Sample indexes and Illumina adaptors were added in a first PCR, and a second PCR then increased library yield. After purification with Ampure beads, the TCR product of roughly 650 bp was size-selected on a 2% E-gel SizeSelection system. Before pooling, library quality was checked on a Bioanalyzer, concentration was measured with Qubit, and libraries were quantified with the Kapa Library Quantification kit. An Illumina HiSeq 2500 sequenced the libraries paired-end 2 x 150 bp. To increase sequence diversity, 25-30% phiX was spiked into each library pool. In the paper's pipeline: The quality-filtered reads were processed with the UMI-based MiGEC pipeline, whose error correction step removed more than 90% of the raw TCR sequences. IMGT germline references were used for alignment of VDJ genes, and clonotypes were defined by a unique CDR3 amino acid sequence together with V-J genes. Clonal expansion, Shannon diversity and CDR3 relatedness (CalcPairwiseDistances, ClusterSamples) were evaluated with VDJtools, and phylogenetic trees were built with CLCbio workbench. Expanded clones were defined as having at least 8 unique UMIs, based on coefficient-of-variation modelling across technical triplicates. Using fastp trimming at Q25 and MiXCR clonotype assembly, TCRdb reanalyzed the public sequencing data and kept in-frame beta chains. CDR3 protein duplicates are merged, each entry listing the most common genes and DNA. These V and J calls rely on TCRdb rather than the paper's analysis. The sample has under 80,000 distinct CDR3 sequences on record, around an eighth of them singletons. 6.5% to 8% of the sample comes from the top ten.

The TCR was taken from a woman aged 45-60 years in good health. The chain links TRBV6-5 with TRBJ2-7; tentative D gene TRBD2, with 7 bases matching. The sequenced sample consisted of PBMCs. The CDR3 is CASRGLADYEQYF. The nucleotide sequence is TGTGCCAGCCGGGGGCTAGCGGATTACGAGCAGTACTTC.